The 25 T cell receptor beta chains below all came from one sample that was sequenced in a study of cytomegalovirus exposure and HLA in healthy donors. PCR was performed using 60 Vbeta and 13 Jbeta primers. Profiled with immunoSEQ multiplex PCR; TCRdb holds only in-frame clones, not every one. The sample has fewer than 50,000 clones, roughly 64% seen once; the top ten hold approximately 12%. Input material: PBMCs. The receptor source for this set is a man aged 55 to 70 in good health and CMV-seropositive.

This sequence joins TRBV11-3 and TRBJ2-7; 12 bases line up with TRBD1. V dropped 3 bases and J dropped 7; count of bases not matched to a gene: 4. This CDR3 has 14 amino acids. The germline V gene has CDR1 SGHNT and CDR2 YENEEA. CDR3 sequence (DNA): TGTGCCAGCAGCTTGGGGACAGGGGGCGGAGAGCAGTACTTC. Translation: CASSLGTGGGEQYF.

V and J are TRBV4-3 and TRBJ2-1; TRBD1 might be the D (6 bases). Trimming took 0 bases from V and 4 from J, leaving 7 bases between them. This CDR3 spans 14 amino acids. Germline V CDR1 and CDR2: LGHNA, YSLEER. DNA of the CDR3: TGCGCCAGCAGCCAAGAGGACAGTTACAATGAGCAGTTCTTC. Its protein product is CASSQEDSYNEQFF.

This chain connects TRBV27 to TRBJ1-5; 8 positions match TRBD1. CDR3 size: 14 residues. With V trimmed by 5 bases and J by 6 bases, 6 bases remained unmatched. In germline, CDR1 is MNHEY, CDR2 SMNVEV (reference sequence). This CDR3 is CASSTAGGTQPQHF. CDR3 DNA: TGTGCCAGCAGTACTGCAGGGGGCACTCAGCCCCAGCATTTT.

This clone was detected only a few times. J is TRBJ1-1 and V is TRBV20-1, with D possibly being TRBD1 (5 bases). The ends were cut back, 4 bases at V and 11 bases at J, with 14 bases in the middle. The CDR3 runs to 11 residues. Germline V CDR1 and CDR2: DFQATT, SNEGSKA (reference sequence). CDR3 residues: CSATSGRVAFF. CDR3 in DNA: TGCAGTGCTACTTCGGGCAGGGTGGCTTTCTTT.

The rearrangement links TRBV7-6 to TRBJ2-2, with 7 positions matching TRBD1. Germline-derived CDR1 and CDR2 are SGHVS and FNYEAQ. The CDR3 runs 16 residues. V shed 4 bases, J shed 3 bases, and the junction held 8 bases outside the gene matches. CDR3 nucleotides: TGTGCCAGCAGCTGGGCGGACAGGAGTGACACCGGGGAGCTGTTTTTT. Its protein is CASSWADRSDTGELFF.

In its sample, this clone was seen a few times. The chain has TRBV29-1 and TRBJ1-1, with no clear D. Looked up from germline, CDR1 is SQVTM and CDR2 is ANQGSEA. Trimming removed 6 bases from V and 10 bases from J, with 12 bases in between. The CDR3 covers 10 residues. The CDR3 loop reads CSVEEYGAFF. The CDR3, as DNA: TGCAGCGTCGAGGAATATGGAGCTTTCTTT.

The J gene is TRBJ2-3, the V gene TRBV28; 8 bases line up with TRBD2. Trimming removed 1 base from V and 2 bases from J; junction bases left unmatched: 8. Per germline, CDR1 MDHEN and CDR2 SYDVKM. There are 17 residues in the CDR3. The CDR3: CASSLFSSGPTTDTQYF. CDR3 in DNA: TGTGCCAGCAGTTTATTCTCTAGCGGGCCAACCACAGATACGCAGTATTTT.

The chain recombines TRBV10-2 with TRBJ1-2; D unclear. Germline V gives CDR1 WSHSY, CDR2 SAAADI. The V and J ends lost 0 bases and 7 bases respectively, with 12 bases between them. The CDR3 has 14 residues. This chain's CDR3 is CASSESNPLGGYTF. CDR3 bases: TGCGCCAGCAGTGAGTCGAACCCGCTAGGTGGCTACACCTTC.

In DNA, the CDR3 is TGCGCCAGCAGCCCACTTCCCCTCATCGGGAGTGCCTTCCCCCCCTCCTACAATGAGCAGTTCTTC. This codes for CASSPLPLIGSAFPPSYNEQFF. The rearrangement uses TRBV4-1 and TRBJ2-1; the D gene is possibly TRBD2 (6 bases). The V gene lost 4 bases and the J gene lost 0 bases, with 31 bases spanning the gap. Looked up from germline, CDR1 is MGHRA and CDR2 is YSYEKL. The CDR3 contains 22 residues.

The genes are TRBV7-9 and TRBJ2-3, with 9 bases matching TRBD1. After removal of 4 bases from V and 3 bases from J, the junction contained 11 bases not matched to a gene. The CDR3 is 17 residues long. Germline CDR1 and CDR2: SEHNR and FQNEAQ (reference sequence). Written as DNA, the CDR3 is TGTGCCAGCAGCTCAACGACAGGGGGTAATCCAACAGATACGCAGTATTTT. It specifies CASSSTTGGNPTDTQYF.

The CDR3, as DNA: TGTGCCAGCAGCTCGACAGGGGTCAACACCGGGGAGCTGTTTTTT. Its translation: CASSSTGVNTGELFF. The chain couples TRBV7-2 to TRBJ2-2; 8 bases agree with TRBD1. This CDR3 contains 15 residues. CDR1 is SGHTA, CDR2 FQGNSA, per germline. The V segment lost 4 bases and the J segment 2 bases; nucleotides outside the gene matches: 3. Using reference TRBV7-2 and TRBJ2-2 for the parts outside the CDR3, the full variable domain is GAGVSQSPSNKVTEKGKDVELRCDPISGHTALYWYRQSLGQGLEFLIYFQGNSAPDKSGLPSDRFSAERTGGSVSTLTIQRTQQEDSAVYLCASSSTGVNTGELFFGEGSRLTVL.

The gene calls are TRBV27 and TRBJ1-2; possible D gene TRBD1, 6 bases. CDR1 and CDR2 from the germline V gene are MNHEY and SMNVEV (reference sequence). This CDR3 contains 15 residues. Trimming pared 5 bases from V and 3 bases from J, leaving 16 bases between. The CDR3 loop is CASSLSQGYHYGYTF. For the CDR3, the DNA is TGTGCCAGCAGTCTCTCACAGGGATATCACTATGGCTACACCTTC.

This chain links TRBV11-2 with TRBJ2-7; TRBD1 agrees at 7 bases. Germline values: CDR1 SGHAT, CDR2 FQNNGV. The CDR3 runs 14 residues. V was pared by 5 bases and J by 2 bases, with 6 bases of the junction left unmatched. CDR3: CASSAIQGTYEQYF. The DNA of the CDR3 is TGTGCCAGCAGCGCAATACAGGGGACCTACGAGCAGTACTTC.

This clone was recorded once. This CDR3 is CASSLGGQFSEQFF. In DNA form, the CDR3 reads TGTGCCAGCAGCTTAGGAGGGCAGTTCAGTGAGCAGTTCTTC. The rearrangement links TRBV7-6 to TRBJ2-1; possibly TRBD2 for D (5 bases). The length of the CDR3 is 14 residues. V was cut by 1 base and J by 9 bases, with 13 bases left in between. Germline CDR1 reads SGHVS; CDR2 reads FNYEAQ.

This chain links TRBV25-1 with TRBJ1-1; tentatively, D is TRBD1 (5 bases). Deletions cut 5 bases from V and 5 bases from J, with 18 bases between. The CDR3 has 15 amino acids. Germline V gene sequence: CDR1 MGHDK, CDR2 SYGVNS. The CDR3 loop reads CASSLNVEGRTEAFF. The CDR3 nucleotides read TGTGCCAGCAGTCTGAATGTTGAGGGGAGGACTGAAGCTTTCTTT. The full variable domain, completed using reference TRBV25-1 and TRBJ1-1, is EADIYQTPRYLVIGTGKKITLECSQTMGHDKMYWYQQDPGMELHLIHYSYGVNSTEKGDLSSESTVSRIRTEHFPLTLESARPSHTSQYLCASSLNVEGRTEAFFGQGTRLTVV.

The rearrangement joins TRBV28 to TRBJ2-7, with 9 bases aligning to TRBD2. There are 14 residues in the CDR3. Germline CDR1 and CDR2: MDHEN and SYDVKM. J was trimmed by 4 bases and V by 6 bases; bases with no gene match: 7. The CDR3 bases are TGTGCCAGCAGGGCTCTTAGCGGGAGATACGAGCAGTACTTC. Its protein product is CASRALSGRYEQYF.

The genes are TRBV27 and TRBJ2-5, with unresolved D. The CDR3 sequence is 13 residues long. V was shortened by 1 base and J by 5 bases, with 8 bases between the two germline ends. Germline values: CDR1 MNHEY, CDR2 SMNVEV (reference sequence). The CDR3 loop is CASSLYESETQYF. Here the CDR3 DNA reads TGTGCCAGCAGTTTATATGAGAGCGAGACCCAGTACTTC.

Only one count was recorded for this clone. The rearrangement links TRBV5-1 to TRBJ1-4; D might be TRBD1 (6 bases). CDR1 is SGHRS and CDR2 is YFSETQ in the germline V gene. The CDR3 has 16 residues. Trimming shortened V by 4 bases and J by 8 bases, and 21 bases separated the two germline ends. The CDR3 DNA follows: TGCGCCAGCAGCCTCGGACAGAGCTTTGGTAACGAAAAACTGTTTTTT. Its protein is CASSLGQSFGNEKLFF.

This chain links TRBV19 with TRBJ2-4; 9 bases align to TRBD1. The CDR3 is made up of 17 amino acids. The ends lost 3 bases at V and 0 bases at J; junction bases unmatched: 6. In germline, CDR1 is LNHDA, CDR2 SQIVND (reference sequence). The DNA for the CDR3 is TGTGCCAGTAGTATGTCCGGACAGGGGTTAGCCAAAAACATTCAGTACTTC. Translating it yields CASSMSGQGLAKNIQYF.

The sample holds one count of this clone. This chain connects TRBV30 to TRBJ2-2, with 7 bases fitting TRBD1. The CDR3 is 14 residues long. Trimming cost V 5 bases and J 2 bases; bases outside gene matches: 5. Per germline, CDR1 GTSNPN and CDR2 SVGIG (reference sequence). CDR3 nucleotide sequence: TGTGCCTGGCCCGGGACAGTTAACACCGGGGAGCTGTTTTTT. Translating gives CAWPGTVNTGELFF.

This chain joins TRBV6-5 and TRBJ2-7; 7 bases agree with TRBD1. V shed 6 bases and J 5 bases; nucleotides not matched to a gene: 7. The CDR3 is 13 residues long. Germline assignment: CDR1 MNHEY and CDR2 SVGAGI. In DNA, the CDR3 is TGTGCCAGCAGAAGACAGGGTGGGGACGAGCAGTACTTC. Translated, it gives CASRRQGGDEQYF.

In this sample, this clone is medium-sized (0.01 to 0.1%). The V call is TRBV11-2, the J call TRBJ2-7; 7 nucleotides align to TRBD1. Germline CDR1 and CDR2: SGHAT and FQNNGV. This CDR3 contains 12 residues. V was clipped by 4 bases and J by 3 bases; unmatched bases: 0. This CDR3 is CASSSGGYEQYF. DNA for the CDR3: TGTGCCAGCAGCTCAGGGGGCTACGAGCAGTACTTC.

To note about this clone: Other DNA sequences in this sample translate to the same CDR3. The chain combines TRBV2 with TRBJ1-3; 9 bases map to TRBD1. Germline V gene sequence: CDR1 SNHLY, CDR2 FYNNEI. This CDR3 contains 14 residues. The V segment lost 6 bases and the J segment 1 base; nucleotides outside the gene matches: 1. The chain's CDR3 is CASRGTGSGNTIYF. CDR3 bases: TGTGCCAGCAGAGGGACAGGGTCTGGAAACACCATATATTTT.

CDR3 in amino acids: CASSMRSRGQSNEQYF. The CDR3, as DNA: TGTGCCAGTAGTATGAGAAGCAGGGGCCAGAGTAACGAGCAGTACTTC. The chain carries TRBV19 and TRBJ2-7; possible D gene TRBD1, 6 bases. The CDR3 spans 16 residues. Germline V CDR1 and CDR2: LNHDA, SQIVND (reference sequence). V was clipped by 3 bases and J by 5 bases, with 20 bases between them. Full variable domain (outside the CDR3, taken from reference TRBV19 and TRBJ2-7): DGGITQSPKYLFRKEGQNVTLSCEQNLNHDAMYWYRQDPGQGLRLIYYSQIVNDFQKGDIAEGYSVSREKKESFPLTVTSAQKNPTAFYLCASSMRSRGQSNEQYFGPGTRLTVT.

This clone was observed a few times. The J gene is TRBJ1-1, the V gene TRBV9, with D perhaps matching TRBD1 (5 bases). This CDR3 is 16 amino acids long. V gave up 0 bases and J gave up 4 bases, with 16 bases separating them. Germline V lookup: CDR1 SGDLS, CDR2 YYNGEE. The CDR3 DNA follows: TGTGCCAGCAGCGTAGGAGTCCCAGGGATTAGCACTGAAGCTTTCTTT. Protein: CASSVGVPGISTEAFF.